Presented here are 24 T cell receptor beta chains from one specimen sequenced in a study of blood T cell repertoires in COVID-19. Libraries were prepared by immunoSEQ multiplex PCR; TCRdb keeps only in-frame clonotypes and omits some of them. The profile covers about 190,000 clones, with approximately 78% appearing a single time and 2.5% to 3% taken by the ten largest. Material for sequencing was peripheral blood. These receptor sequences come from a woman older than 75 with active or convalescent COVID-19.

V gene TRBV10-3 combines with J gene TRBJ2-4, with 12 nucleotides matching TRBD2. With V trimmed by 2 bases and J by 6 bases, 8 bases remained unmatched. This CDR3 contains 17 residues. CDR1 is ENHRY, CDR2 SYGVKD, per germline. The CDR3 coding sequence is TGTGCCATCAGTGAGCCTAGCGGGGGGGCCGGGGGAAACATTCAGTACTTC. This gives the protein CAISEPSGGAGGNIQYF.

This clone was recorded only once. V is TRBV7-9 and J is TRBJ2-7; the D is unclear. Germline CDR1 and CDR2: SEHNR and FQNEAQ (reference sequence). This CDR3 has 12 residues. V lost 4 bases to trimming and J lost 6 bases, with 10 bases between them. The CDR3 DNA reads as TGTGCCAGCAGCTCGTGGAGTCTCGAGCAGTACTTC. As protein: CASSSWSLEQYF.

The CDR3 loop reads CASSPQISYRDRGDQPQHF. CDR3 nucleotides: TGTGCCAGCAGCCCCCAAATTTCCTACCGGGACAGGGGTGATCAGCCCCAGCATTTT. The chain has TRBV14 and TRBJ1-5; 10 positions match TRBD1. CDR1 and CDR2 (germline): SGHDN, FVKESK. The CDR3 contains 19 residues. V trimming: 4 bases; J trimming: 5 bases; junction bases outside the gene matches: 17.

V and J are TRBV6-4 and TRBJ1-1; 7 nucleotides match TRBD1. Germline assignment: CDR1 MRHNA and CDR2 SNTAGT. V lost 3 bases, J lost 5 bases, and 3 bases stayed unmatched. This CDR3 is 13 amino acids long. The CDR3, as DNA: TGTGCCAGCAGTGAGCAACAGGGGACTGAAGCTTTCTTT. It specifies CASSEQQGTEAFF.

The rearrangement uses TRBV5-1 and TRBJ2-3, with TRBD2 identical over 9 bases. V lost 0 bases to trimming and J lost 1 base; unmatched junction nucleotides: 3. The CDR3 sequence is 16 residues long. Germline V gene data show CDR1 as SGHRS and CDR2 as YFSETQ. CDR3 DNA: TGCGCCAGCAGCTTGGGTCCTAGCGGGGGCACAGATACGCAGTATTTT. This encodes CASSLGPSGGTDTQYF.

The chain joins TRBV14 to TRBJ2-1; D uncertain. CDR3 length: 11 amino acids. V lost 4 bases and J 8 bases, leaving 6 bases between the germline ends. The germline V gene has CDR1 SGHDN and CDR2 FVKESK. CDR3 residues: CASSLTYEQFF. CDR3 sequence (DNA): TGTGCCAGCAGCCTCACTTATGAGCAGTTCTTC.

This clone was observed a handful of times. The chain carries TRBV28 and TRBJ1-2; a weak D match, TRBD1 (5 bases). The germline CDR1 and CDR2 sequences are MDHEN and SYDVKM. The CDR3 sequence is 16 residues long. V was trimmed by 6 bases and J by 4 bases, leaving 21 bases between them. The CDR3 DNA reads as TGTGCCAGCAGCTCAAGGAGCGGGGGGACCCCCTATGGCTACACCTTC. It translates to CASSSRSGGTPYGYTF.

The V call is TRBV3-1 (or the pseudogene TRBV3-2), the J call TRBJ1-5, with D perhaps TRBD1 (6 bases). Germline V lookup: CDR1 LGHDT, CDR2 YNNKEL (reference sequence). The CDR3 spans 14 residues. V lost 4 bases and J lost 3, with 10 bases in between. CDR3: CASSLRGTNQPQHF. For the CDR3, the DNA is TGTGCCAGCAGCCTTAGGGGGACCAATCAGCCCCAGCATTTT.

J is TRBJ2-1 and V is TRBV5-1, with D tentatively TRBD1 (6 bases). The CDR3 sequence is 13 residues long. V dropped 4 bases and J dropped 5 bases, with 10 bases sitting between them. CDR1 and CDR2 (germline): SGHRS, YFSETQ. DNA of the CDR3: TGCGCCAGCAGCCCCTCAGGGGACAATGAGCAGTTCTTC. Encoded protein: CASSPSGDNEQFF.

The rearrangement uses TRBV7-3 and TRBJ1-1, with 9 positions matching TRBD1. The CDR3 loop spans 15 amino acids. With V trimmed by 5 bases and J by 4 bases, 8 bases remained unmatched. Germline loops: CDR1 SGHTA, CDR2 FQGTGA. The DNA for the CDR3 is TGTGCCAGCAGCGCAACAGGGGGCGGGGTCACTGAAGCTTTCTTT. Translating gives CASSATGGGVTEAFF.

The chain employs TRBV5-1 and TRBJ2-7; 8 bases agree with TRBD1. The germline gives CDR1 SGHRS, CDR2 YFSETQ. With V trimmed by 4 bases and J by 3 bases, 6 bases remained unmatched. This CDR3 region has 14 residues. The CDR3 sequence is CASSRTGSNYEQYF. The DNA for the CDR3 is TGCGCCAGCAGCCGGACAGGGAGTAACTACGAGCAGTACTTC.

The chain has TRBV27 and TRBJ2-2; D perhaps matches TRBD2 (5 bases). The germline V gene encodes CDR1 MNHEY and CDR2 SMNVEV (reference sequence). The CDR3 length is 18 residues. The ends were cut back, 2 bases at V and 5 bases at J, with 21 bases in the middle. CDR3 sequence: CASSLRAYGELGTGELFF. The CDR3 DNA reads TGTGCCAGCAGTTTAAGGGCTTATGGGGAGTTGGGGACCGGGGAGCTGTTTTTT.

The CDR3 reads CASSVGGQSTEAFF. In DNA, the CDR3 is TGTGCCAGCAGCGTAGGGGGACAGAGCACTGAAGCTTTCTTT. J is TRBJ1-1 and V is TRBV9; TRBD1 agrees at 7 bases. CDR1 is SGDLS, CDR2 YYNGEE, per germline. The J segment lost 4 bases and the V segment lost 0 bases, leaving 3 bases of the junction unmatched. CDR3 length: 14 residues.

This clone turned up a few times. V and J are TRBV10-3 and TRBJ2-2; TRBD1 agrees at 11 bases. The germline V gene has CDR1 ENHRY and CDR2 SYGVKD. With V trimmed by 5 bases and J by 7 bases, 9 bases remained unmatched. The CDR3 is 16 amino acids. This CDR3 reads CAISPSWTGGHGELFF. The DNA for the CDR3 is TGTGCCATCAGTCCCTCCTGGACAGGGGGCCACGGGGAGCTGTTTTTT.

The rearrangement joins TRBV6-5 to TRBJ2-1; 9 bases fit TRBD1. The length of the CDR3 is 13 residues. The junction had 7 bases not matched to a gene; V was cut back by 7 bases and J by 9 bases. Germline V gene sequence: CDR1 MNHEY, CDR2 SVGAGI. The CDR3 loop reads CASTGQGRSEQFF. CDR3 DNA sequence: TGTGCCAGCACCGGACAGGGGCGCAGTGAGCAGTTCTTC.

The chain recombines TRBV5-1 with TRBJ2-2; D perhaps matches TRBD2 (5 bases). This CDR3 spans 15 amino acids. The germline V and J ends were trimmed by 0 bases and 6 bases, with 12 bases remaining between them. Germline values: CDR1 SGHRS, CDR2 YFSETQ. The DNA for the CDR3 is TGCGCCAGCAGCTTGGAAACGTCGGGGTCCGGGGAGCTGTTTTTT. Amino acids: CASSLETSGSGELFF.

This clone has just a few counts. CDR3 DNA sequence: TGTGCCAGCAGTTACCGGGGGAGCACTGAAGCTTTCTTT. It translates to CASSYRGSTEAFF. This chain joins TRBV6-5 and TRBJ1-1; weak D call: TRBD1 (5 bases). Germline V gene sequence: CDR1 MNHEY, CDR2 SVGAGI. This CDR3 contains 13 residues. V lost 2 bases, J lost 4 bases, and 8 bases lay in between.

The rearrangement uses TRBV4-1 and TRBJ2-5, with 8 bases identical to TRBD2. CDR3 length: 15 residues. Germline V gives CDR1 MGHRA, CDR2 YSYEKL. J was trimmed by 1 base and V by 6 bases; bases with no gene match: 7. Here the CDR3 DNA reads TGCGCCAGCAGGCAACCAAGCGGGGGCCAAGAGACCCAGTACTTC. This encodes CASRQPSGGQETQYF.

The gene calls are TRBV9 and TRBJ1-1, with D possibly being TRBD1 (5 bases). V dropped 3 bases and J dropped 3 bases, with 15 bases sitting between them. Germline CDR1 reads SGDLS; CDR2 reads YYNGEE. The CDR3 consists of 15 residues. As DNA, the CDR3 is TGTGCCAGCAGCGCGCGGGGAGGGGAGTACACTGAAGCTTTCTTT. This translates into CASSARGGEYTEAFF.

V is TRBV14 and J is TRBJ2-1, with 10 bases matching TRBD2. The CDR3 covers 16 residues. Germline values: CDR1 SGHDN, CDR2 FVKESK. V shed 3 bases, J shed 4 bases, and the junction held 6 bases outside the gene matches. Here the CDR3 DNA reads TGTGCCAGCAGCCACGAGCGGGGGGGCGTGTACAATGAGCAGTTCTTC. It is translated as CASSHERGGVYNEQFF.

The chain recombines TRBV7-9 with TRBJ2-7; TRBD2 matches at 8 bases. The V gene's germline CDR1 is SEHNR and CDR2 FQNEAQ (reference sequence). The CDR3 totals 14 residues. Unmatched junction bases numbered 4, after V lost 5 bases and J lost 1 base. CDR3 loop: CASSTGLASYEQYF. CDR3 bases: TGTGCCAGCAGCACCGGACTAGCATCCTACGAGCAGTACTTC.

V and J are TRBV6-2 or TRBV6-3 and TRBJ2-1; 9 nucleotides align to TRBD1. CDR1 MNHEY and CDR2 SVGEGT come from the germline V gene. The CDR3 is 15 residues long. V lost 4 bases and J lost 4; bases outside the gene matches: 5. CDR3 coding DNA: TGTGCCAGCAGTTTCCGACAGGGGGGGTACAATGAGCAGTTCTTC. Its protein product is CASSFRQGGYNEQFF.

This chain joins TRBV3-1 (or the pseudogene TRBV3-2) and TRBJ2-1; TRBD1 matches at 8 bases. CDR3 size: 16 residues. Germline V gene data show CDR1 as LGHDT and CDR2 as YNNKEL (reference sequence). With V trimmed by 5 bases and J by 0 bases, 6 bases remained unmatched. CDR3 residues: CASSRRTGGSYNEQFF. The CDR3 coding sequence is TGTGCCAGCAGCAGGCGTACAGGGGGCTCCTACAATGAGCAGTTCTTC.

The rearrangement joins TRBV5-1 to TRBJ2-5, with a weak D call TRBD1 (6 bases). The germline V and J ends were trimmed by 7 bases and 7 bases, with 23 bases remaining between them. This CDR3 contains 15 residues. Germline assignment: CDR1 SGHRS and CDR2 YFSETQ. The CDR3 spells CASPRGQGTFGTQYF. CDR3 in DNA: TGCGCCAGCCCCCGAGGGCAGGGGACGTTTGGGACCCAGTACTTC. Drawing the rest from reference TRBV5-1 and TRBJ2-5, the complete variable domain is KAGVTQTPRYLIKTRGQQVTLSCSPISGHRSVSWYQQTPGQGLQFLFEYFSETQRNKGNFPGRFSGRQFSNSRSEMNVSTLELGDSALYLCASPRGQGTFGTQYFGPGTRLLVL.